This TCR beta chain comes out of a study of cytomegalovirus exposure and HLA in healthy donors. Whole-study findings and limits: Fewer than 20,000 TCR beta sequences were associated with HLA alleles at 0.05 false discovery rate in a later analysis. Rare TCR sequences dominated, though some public TCRs recurred in many donors. When analyzed later, the rates of TCR association showed variation by HLA locus, with DRB1 the most and HLA-C the fewest.

V was cut by 6 bases and J by 0 bases, with 9 bases left in between. Germline CDR1 and CDR2: SEHNR and FQNEAQ (reference sequence). The CDR3 is made up of 14 amino acids. Primers for the PCR totalled 60 Vbeta and 13 Jbeta. Some clones are missing from TCRdb's copy, which holds only in-frame ones; the method was immunoSEQ multiplex PCR. The repertoire holds some 130,000 clones, with around a tenth as singletons. Of note for this clone: The antigen is unknown.

The genes are TRBV7-9 and TRBJ1-3, with D possibly TRBD1 on 6 matching bases. Sample: PBMCs. This sequence was found in a man aged 50 to 60 in good health and CMV-seronegative. The CDR3 nucleotides read TGTGCCAGCAGACAGGGCCCCTCTGGAAACACCATATATTTT. Translation: CASRQGPSGNTIYF.